This T cell receptor (beta chain) was obtained from a study of OX40 agonist ivuxolimab in advanced cancers. At the level of the study: Patients received ivuxolimab, an intravenous treatment, every 2 weeks at 0.01 to 10 mg/kg.

This CDR3 has 16 amino acids. Germline CDR1 and CDR2: SGHNT and YYREEE (reference sequence). V lost 3 bases and J 1 base, leaving 16 bases between the germline ends. Findings and limits, study-wide: At 0.1 to 3.0 mg/kg, CD4+ and CD8+ blood T cells expanded clonally by week 6.

The method was immunoSEQ multiplex PCR; TCRdb's version includes in-frame clones alone and lacks a portion of them. Among about 64,000 clones, 82% were seen once, and the ten largest hold roughly 5.1%. For this clone: Its cognate antigen is unknown.

This TCR was sampled from an adult with an advanced solid tumor such as melanoma, head and neck, liver or kidney cancer. This rearrangement joins TRBV5-4 to TRBJ1-1; TRBD1 is a possible D gene (6 bases). The specimen was CD4+ or CD8+ T cells sorted from blood, collected in a trial of the OX40 agonist ivuxolimab. The CDR3 DNA reads as TGTGCCAGCAGCTCGGGGGCGGGACACCAGAACACTGAAGCTTTCTTT. Amino acids: CASSSGAGHQNTEAFF.